Sequencing of this T cell receptor (beta chain) was carried out in a study of cytomegalovirus exposure and HLA in healthy donors. Whole-study findings and limits: The study flagged some 170 TCR beta chains as cytomegalovirus-associated. Most TCR sequences showed up rarely, but some public TCRs showed up in many donors.

The donors were part of the approximately 130-subject validation cohort, which stood apart from the 666-subject first cohort. Comments on this clone: Its antigen is unknown.

Here immunoSEQ multiplex PCR was the method, and the copy in TCRdb shows in-frame clones only, minus some. The sample shows 60,000 or so clones, roughly 90% of them seen only once. Sequencing input: PBMCs. The receptor's source is a man between 18 and 29 years old in good health and CMV-seronegative.

The CDR3 DNA reads as TGTGCCAGCTCAAGACAGGGGGCTAGTTTTTACGAGCAGTACTTC. Its protein product is CASSRQGASFYEQYF. This rearrangement joins TRBV18 to TRBJ2-7; TRBD1 aligns across 10 bases. CDR1 is KGHSH, CDR2 LQKENI, per germline. With V trimmed by 5 bases and J by 4 bases, 8 bases remained unmatched. The CDR3 is 15 amino acids.